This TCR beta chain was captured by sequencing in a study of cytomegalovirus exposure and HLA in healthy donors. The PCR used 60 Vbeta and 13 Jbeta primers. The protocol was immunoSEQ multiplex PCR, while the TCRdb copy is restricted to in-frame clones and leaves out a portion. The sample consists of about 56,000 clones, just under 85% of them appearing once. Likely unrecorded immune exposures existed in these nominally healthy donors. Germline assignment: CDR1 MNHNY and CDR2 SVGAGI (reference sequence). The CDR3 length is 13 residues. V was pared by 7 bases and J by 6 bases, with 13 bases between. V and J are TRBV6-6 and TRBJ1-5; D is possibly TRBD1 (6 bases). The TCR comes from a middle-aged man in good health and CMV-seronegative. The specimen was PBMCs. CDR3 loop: CASTTTGPQPQHF. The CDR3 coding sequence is TGTGCCAGCACCACCACAGGGCCTCAGCCCCAGCATTTT.